These 18 T cell receptor beta chains were sequenced from one sample in a study of post-analysis software for immune sequencing data. Study-wide results and limits: Higher frequency in patients than in controls was seen for several TRBV segments, with TRBV5-6, TRBV5-1 and TRBV20-1 among them.

TCR beta cDNA libraries had unique molecular identifiers. TCRdb re-called the PCR reads through MiXCR, storing one row per CDR3 protein. The table has roughly 800,000 distinct CDR3 sequences, approximately 50% seen once. What these receptors recognize is not known. The sequencing sample was made of blood. The receptors originated from a girl aged 5 to 17 with multiple sclerosis.

The chain couples TRBV6-4 to TRBJ2-1; 14 positions match TRBD2. The CDR3 spans 16 residues. The V segment lost 5 bases and the J segment 9 bases; nucleotides outside the gene matches: 9. Germline V gene sequence: CDR1 MRHNA, CDR2 SNTAGT. The CDR3 sequence is CASSPSGTSGSVEQFF. CDR3 nucleotide sequence: TGTGCCAGCAGTCCAAGTGGGACTAGCGGGAGTGTTGAGCAGTTCTTC.

The V and J genes are TRBV6-1 and TRBJ1-2; 9 bases are shared with TRBD1. The CDR3 runs to 14 residues. Germline V gives CDR1 MNHNS, CDR2 SASEGT. The junction had 7 bases not matched to a gene; V was cut back by 5 bases and J by 6 bases. The CDR3 sequence is CASSLSRDRDGYTF. The CDR3 bases are TGTGCCAGCAGTCTGTCCCGGGACAGGGATGGCTACACCTTC.

The chain's CDR3 is CASSGLADATGELFF. CDR3 bases: TGTGCCAGCAGTGGTCTTGCGGATGCTACCGGGGAGCTGTTTTTT. The chain employs TRBV25-1 and TRBJ2-2, with D hard to call. Per the germline V gene, CDR1 is MGHDK and CDR2 is SYGVNS. The CDR3 consists of 15 residues. Trimming shortened V by 4 bases and J by 5 bases, and 14 bases separated the two germline ends.

This clonotype was found a few times. The chain links TRBV18 to TRBJ1-2; 7 positions match TRBD1. This CDR3 contains 14 residues. V lost 5 bases, J lost 4 bases, and 7 bases stayed unmatched. CDR1 is KGHSH, CDR2 LQKENI, per germline. The CDR3, as DNA: TGTGCCAGCTCAACCGACAGGGCTCCCTATGGCTACACCTTC. This codes for CASSTDRAPYGYTF. The variable domain in full, with the rest retrieved from reference TRBV18 and TRBJ1-2, is NAGVMQNPRHLVRRRGQEARLRCSPMKGHSHVYWYRQLPEEGLKFMVYLQKENIIDESGMPKERFSAEFPKEGPSILRIQQVVRGDSAAYFCASSTDRAPYGYTFGSGTRLTVV.

This clonotype was seen a handful of times. DNA for the CDR3: TGCAGCGTTCCGGCTAGCGGGAGACAAACGCAGTATTTT. Protein: CSVPASGRQTQYF. The chain recombines TRBV29-1 with TRBJ2-3, with 10 bases aligning to TRBD2. The ends lost 5 bases at V and 9 bases at J; junction bases unmatched: 8. Per germline, CDR1 SQVTM and CDR2 ANQGSEA. The CDR3 is made up of 13 amino acids.

J is TRBJ2-3 and V is TRBV7-3; 9 bases match TRBD2. V lost 4 bases to trimming and J lost 4 bases; unmatched junction nucleotides: 3. This CDR3 has 14 amino acids. Germline CDR1 reads SGHTA; CDR2 reads FQGTGA. The CDR3 reads CASSSRGGADTQYF. DNA for the CDR3: TGTGCCAGCAGCTCGCGGGGGGGTGCAGATACGCAGTATTTT.

The chain carries TRBV27 and TRBJ1-2; D may be TRBD1 (5 bases). The germline V gene has CDR1 MNHEY and CDR2 SMNVEV (reference sequence). This CDR3 comprises 14 residues. The V end lost 6 bases, the J end lost 8 bases, and 19 bases lay between the germline ends. As DNA, the CDR3 is TGTGCCAGCAGCTGGGATTTGATGAGGGGCGGCTACACCTTC. Translation: CASSWDLMRGGYTF.

On this clonotype itself: A read error may be the cause here, since a much bigger clone is one base away. The chain couples TRBV9 to TRBJ2-3; D is perhaps TRBD2 (5 bases). V was clipped by 3 bases and J by 4 bases, with 9 bases between them. CDR1 is SGDLS and CDR2 is YYNGEE in the germline V gene. The CDR3 is 13 amino acids. CDR3 DNA sequence: TGTGCCAGCAGCGAACTTAGCGCAGATACGCAGTATTTT. Its protein is CASSELSADTQYF.

The chain recombines TRBV5-1 with TRBJ2-5; tentative D call: TRBD1 (6 bases). Looked up from germline, CDR1 is SGHRS and CDR2 is YFSETQ. This CDR3 has 13 amino acids. V shed 4 bases and J shed 11 bases, with 18 bases lying between them. CDR3 in amino acids: CASSEQQGGEQYF. The CDR3 DNA follows: TGCGCCAGCAGCGAACAACAGGGTGGAGAGCAGTACTTC.

Here the CDR3 reads CASSVDVASADTQYF. CDR3 nucleotides: TGTGCCAGCAGCGTAGATGTGGCTAGTGCTGATACGCAGTATTTT. The V gene is TRBV9, the J gene TRBJ2-3; unclear D gene. Trimming removed 0 bases at V and 6 bases at J, with 14 bases between. Germline CDR1 SGDLS, CDR2 YYNGEE. CDR3 length equals 15 residues.

This clonotype was observed a few times. This rearrangement joins TRBV5-1 to TRBJ2-3; D not resolved. Per the germline V gene, CDR1 is SGHRS and CDR2 is YFSETQ. Trimming cost V 0 bases and J 6 bases, with 14 bases left between them. The CDR3 is 15 amino acids. CDR3 sequence: CASSLDGSRIDTQYF. CDR3 in DNA: TGCGCCAGCAGCTTGGACGGAAGCCGGATCGATACGCAGTATTTT.

The rearrangement uses TRBV4-1 and TRBJ1-4; D is undetermined. This CDR3 has 15 residues. CDR1 and CDR2 from the germline V gene are MGHRA and YSYEKL. V lost 0 bases, J lost 4 bases, and 9 bases lay in between. This CDR3 is CASSQERAYNEKLFF. As DNA, the CDR3 is TGCGCCAGCAGCCAAGAACGGGCCTATAATGAAAAACTGTTTTTT.

V gene TRBV7-9 combines with J gene TRBJ2-7; TRBD2 aligns across 8 bases. The germline V gene has CDR1 SEHNR and CDR2 FQNEAQ (reference sequence). The CDR3 totals 16 residues. V lost 11 bases and J lost 4; bases outside the gene matches: 19. CDR3 sequence reads: CAAPPEDSPSGYEQYF. The CDR3 nucleotides are TGTGCCGCCCCGCCTGAAGATAGTCCTAGCGGGTACGAGCAGTACTTC.

The chain joins TRBV5-1 to TRBJ2-6; D perhaps matches TRBD1 (5 bases). The V gene lost 0 bases and the J gene lost 6 bases, with 10 bases spanning the gap. The CDR3 extends over 15 amino acids. CDR1 and CDR2 (germline): SGHRS, YFSETQ. The CDR3 coding sequence is TGCGCCAGCAGCTTGGCCAGGGCGGCGGCCAACGTCCTGACTTTC. This sequence encodes CASSLARAAANVLTF.

This clonotype was detected a few times. The chain combines TRBV7-8 with TRBJ1-4; unclear D gene. V was cut by 5 bases and J by 0 bases, with 13 bases left in between. CDR3 length: 16 amino acids. Germline CDR1 SGHVS, CDR2 FQNEAQ. As DNA, the CDR3 is TGTGCCAGCAGCCCAGCCAGGTTCTCAACTAATGAAAAACTGTTTTTT. It encodes CASSPARFSTNEKLFF.

V is TRBV7-6 and J is TRBJ2-1; D perhaps matches TRBD2 (6 bases). The CDR3 extends over 17 amino acids. Germline CDR1 SGHVS, CDR2 FNYEAQ. V lost 4 bases and J lost 8, with 24 bases in between. The CDR3 nucleotides are TGTGCCAGCAGCTCTCCCGGGCAGCGGGTCCTGGGGGATGAGCAGTTCTTC. Amino acids: CASSSPGQRVLGDEQFF.

The chain has TRBV5-1 and TRBJ2-5; 11 positions agree with TRBD1. This CDR3 comprises 14 residues. The J segment lost 4 bases and the V segment lost 6 bases, leaving 5 bases of the junction unmatched. The V gene's germline CDR1 is SGHRS and CDR2 YFSETQ. As DNA, the CDR3 is TGCGCCAGCACACTGGGGACAGGGGGAGAGACCCAGTACTTC. Amino acids: CASTLGTGGETQYF.

This clonotype has just a few counts. The chain is built from TRBV5-5 and TRBJ2-5; D not certain. V lost 6 bases and J 10 bases, leaving 19 bases between the germline ends. The CDR3 sequence is 13 residues long. Germline-derived CDR1 and CDR2 are SGHKS and YYEKEE (reference sequence). The CDR3 loop is CASTLSDRWDQYF. DNA of the CDR3: TGTGCCAGCACCCTATCCGATCGCTGGGACCAGTACTTC.